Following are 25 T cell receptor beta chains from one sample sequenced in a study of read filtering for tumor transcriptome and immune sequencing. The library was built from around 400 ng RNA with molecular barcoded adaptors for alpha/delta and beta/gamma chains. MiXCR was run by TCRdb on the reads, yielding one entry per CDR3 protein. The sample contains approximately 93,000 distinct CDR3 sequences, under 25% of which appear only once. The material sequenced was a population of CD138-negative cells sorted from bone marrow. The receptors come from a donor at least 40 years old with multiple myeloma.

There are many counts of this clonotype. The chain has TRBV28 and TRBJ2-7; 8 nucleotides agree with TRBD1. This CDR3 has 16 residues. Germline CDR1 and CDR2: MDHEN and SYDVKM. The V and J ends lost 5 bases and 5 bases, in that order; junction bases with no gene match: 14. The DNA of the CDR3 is TGTGCCAGCAGTACCCCGGACAGGGTAAATAGGGACGAGCAGTACTTC. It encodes CASSTPDRVNRDEQYF.

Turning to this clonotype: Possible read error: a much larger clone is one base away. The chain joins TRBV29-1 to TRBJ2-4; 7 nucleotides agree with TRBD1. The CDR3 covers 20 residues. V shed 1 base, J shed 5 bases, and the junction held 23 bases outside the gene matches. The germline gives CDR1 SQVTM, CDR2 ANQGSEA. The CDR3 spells CSVEVSSKTLNRDSQNIQYF. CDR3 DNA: TGCAGCGTTGAAGTGTCCTCAAAGACACTAAACCGGGACAGCCAAAACATTCAGTACTTC.

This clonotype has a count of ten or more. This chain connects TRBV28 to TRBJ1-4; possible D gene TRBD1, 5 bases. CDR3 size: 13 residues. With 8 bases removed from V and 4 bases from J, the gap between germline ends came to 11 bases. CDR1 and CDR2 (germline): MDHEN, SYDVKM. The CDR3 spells CASGGHFNEKLFF. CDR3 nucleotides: TGTGCCAGCGGAGGACACTTTAATGAAAAACTGTTTTTT. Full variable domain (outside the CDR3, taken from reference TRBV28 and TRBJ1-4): DVKVTQSSRYLVKRTGEKVFLECVQDMDHENMFWYRQDPGLGLRLIYFSYDVKMKEKGDIPEGYSVSREKKERFSLILESASTNQTSMYLCASGGHFNEKLFFGSGTQLSVL.

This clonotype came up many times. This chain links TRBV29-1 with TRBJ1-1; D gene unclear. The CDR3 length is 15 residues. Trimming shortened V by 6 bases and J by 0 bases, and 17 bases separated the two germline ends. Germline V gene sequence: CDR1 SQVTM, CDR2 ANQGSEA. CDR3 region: CSVLPTGPMNTEAFF. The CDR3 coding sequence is TGCAGCGTACTCCCAACTGGACCCATGAACACTGAAGCTTTCTTT.

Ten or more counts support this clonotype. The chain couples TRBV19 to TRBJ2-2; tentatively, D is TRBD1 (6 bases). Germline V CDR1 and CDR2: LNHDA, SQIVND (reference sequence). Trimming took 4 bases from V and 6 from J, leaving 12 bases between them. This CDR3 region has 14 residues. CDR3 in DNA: TGTGCCAGTAGTAGTAACAGGGACCCCGGGGAGCTGTTTTTT. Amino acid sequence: CASSSNRDPGELFF.

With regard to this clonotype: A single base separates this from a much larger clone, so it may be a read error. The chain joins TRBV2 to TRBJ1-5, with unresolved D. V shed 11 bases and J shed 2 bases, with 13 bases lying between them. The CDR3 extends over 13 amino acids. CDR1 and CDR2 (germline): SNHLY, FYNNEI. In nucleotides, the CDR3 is TGTGCCGGCAAGAGGCAAGGCAATCAGCCCCAGCATTTT. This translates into CAGKRQGNQPQHF. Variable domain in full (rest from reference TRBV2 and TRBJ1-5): EPEVTQTPSHQVTQMGQEVILRCVPISNHLYFYWYRQILGQKVEFLVSFYNNEISEKSEIFDDQFSVERPDGSNFTLKIRSTKLEDSAMYFCAGKRQGNQPQHFGDGTRLSIL.

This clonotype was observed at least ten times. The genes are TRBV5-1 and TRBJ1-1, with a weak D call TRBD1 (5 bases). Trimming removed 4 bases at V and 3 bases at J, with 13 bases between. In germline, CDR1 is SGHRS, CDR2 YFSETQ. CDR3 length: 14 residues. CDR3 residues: CASSRRGQYTEAFF. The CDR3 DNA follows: TGCGCCAGCAGCCGCCGCGGACAATACACTGAAGCTTTCTTT.

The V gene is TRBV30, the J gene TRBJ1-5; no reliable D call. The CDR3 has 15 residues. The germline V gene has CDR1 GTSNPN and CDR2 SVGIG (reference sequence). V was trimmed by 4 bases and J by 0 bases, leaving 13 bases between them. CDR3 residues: CAWNDRGNSNQPQHF. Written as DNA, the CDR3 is TGTGCCTGGAACGATAGAGGTAATAGCAATCAGCCCCAGCATTTT.

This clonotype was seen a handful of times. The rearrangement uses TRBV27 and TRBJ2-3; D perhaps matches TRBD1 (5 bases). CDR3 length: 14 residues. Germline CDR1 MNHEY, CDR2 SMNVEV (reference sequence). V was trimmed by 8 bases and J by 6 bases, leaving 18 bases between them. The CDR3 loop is CASRILQGSDTQYF. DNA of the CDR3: TGTGCCAGCCGCATTCTTCAGGGATCGGATACGCAGTATTTT.

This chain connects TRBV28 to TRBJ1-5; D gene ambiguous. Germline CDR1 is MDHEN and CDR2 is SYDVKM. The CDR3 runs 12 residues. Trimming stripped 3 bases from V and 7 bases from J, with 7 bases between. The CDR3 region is CASSLGMQPQHF. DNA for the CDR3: TGTGCCAGCAGTTTGGGTATGCAGCCCCAGCATTTT.

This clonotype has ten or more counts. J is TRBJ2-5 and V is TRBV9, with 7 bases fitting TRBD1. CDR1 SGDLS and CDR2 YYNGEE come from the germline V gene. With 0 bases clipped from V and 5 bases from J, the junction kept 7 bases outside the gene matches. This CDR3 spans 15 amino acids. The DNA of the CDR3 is TGTGCCAGCAGCGTAGCTACTGGGACAGTTGAGACCCAGTACTTC. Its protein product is CASSVATGTVETQYF. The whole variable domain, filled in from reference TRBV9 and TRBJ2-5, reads DSGVTQTPKHLITATGQRVTLRCSPRSGDLSVYWYQQSLDQGLQFLIQYYNGEERAKGNILERFSAQQFPDLHSELNLSSLELGDSALYFCASSVATGTVETQYFGPGTRLLVL.

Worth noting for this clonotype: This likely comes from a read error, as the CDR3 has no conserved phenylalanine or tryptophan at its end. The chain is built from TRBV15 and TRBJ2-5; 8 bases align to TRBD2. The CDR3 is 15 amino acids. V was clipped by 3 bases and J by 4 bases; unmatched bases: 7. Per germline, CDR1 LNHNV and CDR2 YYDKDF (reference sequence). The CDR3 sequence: CATSRETGGRETQYL. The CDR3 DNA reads TGTGCCACCAGCAGGGAGACGGGGGGGCGAGAGACCCAGTACTTG.

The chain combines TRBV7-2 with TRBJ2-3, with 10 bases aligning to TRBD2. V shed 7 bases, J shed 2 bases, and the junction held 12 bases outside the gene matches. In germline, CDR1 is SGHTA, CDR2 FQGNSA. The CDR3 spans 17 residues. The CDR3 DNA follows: TGTGCCAGCACCCTTCGGGCTAGCGGGGGTACCACAGATACGCAGTATTTT. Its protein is CASTLRASGGTTDTQYF.

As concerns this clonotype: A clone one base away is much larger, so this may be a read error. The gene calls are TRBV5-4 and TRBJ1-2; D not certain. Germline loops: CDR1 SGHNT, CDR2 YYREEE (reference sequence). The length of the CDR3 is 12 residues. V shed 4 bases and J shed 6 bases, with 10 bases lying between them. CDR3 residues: CASSPKVHGYTF. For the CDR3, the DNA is TGTGCCAGCAGCCCCAAAGTGCATGGCTACACCTTC.

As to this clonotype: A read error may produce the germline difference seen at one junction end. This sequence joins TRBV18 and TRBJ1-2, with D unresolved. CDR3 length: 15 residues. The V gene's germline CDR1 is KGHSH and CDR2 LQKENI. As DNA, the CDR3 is TGTGCCAACTCACCAATCGCCAGTCACAACTATGGCTACACCTTC. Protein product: CANSPIASHNYGYTF.

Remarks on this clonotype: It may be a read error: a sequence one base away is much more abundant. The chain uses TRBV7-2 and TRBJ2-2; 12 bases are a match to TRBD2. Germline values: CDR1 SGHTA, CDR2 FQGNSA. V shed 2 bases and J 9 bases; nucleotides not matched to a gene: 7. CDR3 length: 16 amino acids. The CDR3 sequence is CASSLKPSGGARELFF. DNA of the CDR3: TGTGCCAGCAGCTTAAAGCCTAGCGGGGGGGCCCGGGAGCTGTTTTTT.

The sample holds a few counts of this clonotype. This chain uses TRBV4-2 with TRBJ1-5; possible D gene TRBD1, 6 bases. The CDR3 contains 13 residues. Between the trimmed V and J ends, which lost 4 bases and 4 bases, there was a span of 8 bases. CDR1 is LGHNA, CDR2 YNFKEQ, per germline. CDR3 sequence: CASSLGQNQPQHF. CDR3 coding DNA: TGTGCCAGCAGCCTAGGACAGAATCAGCCCCAGCATTTT.

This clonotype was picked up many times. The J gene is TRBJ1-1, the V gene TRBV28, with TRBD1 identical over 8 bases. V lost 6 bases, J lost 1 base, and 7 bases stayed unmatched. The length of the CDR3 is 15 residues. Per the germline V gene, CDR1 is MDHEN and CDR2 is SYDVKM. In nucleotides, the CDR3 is TGTGCCAGCAGGATCCGGGACAGGCCGAACACTGAAGCTTTCTTT. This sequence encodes CASRIRDRPNTEAFF.

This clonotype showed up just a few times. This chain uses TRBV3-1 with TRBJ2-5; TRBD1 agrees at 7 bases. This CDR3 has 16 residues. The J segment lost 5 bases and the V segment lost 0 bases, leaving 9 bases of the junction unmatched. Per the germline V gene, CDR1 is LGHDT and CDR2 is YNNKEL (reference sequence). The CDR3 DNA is TGTGCCAGCAGCCAAGAGGGACAGACTGGGCAGGAGACCCAGTACTTC. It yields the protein CASSQEGQTGQETQYF.

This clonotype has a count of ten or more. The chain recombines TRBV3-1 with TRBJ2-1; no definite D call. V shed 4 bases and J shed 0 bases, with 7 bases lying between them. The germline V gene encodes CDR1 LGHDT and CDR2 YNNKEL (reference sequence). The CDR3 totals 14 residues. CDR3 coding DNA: TGTGCCAGCAGCCGAGCCTCCTCCTACAATGAGCAGTTCTTC. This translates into CASSRASSYNEQFF.

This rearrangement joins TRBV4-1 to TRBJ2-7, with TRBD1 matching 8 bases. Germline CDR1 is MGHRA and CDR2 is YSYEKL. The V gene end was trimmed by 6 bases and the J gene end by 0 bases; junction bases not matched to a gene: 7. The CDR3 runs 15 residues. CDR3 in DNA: TGCGCCAGCAGTCCTACAGGGGGAAGCTCCTACGAGCAGTACTTC. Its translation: CASSPTGGSSYEQYF.

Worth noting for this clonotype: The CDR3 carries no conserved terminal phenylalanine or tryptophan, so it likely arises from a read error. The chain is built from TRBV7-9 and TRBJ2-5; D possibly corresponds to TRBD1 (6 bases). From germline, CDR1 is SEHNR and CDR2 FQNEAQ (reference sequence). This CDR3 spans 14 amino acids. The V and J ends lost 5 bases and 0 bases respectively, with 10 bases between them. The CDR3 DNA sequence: TGTGCCAGCAGCCAGGACAGATACCAAGAGACCCAGTACCTC. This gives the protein CASSQDRYQETQYL.

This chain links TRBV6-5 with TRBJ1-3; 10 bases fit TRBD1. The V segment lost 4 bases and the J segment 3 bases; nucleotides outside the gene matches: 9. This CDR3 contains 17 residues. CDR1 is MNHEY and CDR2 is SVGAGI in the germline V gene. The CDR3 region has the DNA TGTGCCAGCAGTTTGACAGGGGGCTTACGGTTTGGAAACACCATATATTTT. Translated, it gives CASSLTGGLRFGNTIYF.

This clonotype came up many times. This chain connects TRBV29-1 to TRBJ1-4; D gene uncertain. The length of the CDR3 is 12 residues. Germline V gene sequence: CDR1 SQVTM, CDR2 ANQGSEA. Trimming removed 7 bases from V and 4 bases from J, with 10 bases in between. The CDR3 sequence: CSAGSHNEKLFF. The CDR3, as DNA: TGCAGCGCTGGGTCTCATAATGAAAAACTGTTTTTT. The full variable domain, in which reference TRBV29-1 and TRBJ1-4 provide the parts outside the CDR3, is SAVISQKPSRDICQRGTSLTIQCQVDSQVTMMFWYRQQPGQSLTLIATANQGSEATYESGFVIDKFPISRPNLTFSTLTVSNMSPEDSSIYLCSAGSHNEKLFFGSGTQLSVL.

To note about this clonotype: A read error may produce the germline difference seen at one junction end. The CDR3 region has the DNA TGCGCCAGCAGCCCGGGCTCTAGGGCTAACGTCCTGACTTTC. Translated, it gives CASSPGSRANVLTF. V is TRBV5-1 and J is TRBJ2-6; D remains ambiguous. The CDR3 totals 14 residues. Germline values: CDR1 SGHRS, CDR2 YFSETQ.